The present T cell receptor (beta chain) was sequenced within a study of early T cells in non-severe SARS-CoV-2 infection. V was trimmed by 5 bases and J by 1 base, leaving 8 bases between them. Germline CDR1 is ENHRY and CDR2 is SYGVKD. The CDR3 spans 13 residues. This clonotype was counted once. Each CDR3 protein is one row after TCRdb ran MiXCR on the 5' RACE reads. The table includes some 80,000 distinct CDR3 sequences, 10% detected once. This chain links TRBV10-3 with TRBJ2-5; the D gene is possibly TRBD2 (6 bases). The sequencing here drew on whole blood, taken at baseline. The clonotype originates from an adult who was a healthcare worker with PCR-confirmed SARS-CoV-2 infection or an uninfected control (not recorded which). In DNA form, the CDR3 reads TGTGCCATCAGTTGGACTATCCAAGAGACCCAGTACTTC. Amino acids: CAISWTIQETQYF.